Listed below are T cell receptor beta chains from one sample, sequenced in a study of T-cell reconstitution after alpha-beta-depleted transplantation in children. Using its own MiXCR run on the PCR reads, TCRdb lists one record per CDR3 protein. The sample carries 97,000 or so distinct CDR3 sequences, about 6.8% recorded once. Sequenced material: PBMCs, taken before TCRalphabeta/CD19-depleted stem cell transplant. The receptors derive from a boy aged 2 to 10 with acute lymphoblastic leukemia, due to receive a stem cell transplant. CDR3s include the opening cysteine and the closing phenylalanine or tryptophan. D genes are given only for firm matches. Clone size is stated in some rows and not others, as once, few, many or a class when expanded.

j_gene,len,v_gene,d_gene,abundance,CDR3aa,CDR3nt
TRBJ2-3,17,TRBV7-2,TRBD2,many,CASSLARGAMSTDTQYF,TGTGCCAGCAGCTTAGCGCGGGGGGCTATGAGCACAGATACGCAGTATTTT
TRBJ2-7,12,TRBV5-1,NA,many,CASSRSGLEQYF,TGCGCCAGCAGTCGGTCAGGGCTCGAGCAGTACTTC
TRBJ2-7,15,TRBV5-1,TRBD2,NA,CASSGAGTRGYEQYF,TGCGCCAGCAGCGGAGCTGGGACTAGGGGTTACGAGCAGTACTTC
TRBJ2-1,19,TRBV24-1,TRBD2,few,CATSALGGTSGGAENEQFF,TGTGCCACCAGTGCCCTGGGGGGGACTAGCGGGGGGGCGGAAAATGAGCAGTTCTTC
TRBJ1-2,16,TRBV4-2,NA,NA,CASSQEGGDKGYGYTF,TGTGCCAGCAGCCAAGAGGGGGGGGATAAGGGATATGGCTACACCTTC
TRBJ2-5,11,TRBV6-2/TRBV6-3,TRBD2,NA,CASSSSGGKYF,TGTGCCAGCAGTTCGAGCGGGGGGAAGTACTTC
TRBJ1-4,14,TRBV5-5,TRBD1,many,CASSLGTGAEKLFF,TGTGCCAGCAGCTTGGGGACAGGGGCTGAAAAACTGTTTTTT
TRBJ2-6,14,TRBV2,NA,few,CASRFGDGANVLTF,TGTGCCAGCAGGTTCGGAGATGGGGCCAACGTCCTGACTTTC
TRBJ2-1,15,TRBV7-2,NA,NA,CASSLTVGDYNEQFF,TGTGCCAGCAGCTTAACCGTGGGGGATTACAATGAGCAGTTCTTC
TRBJ2-1,14,TRBV20-1,TRBD1,NA,CSAIEGATYNEQFF,TGCAGTGCTATTGAGGGGGCCACCTACAATGAGCAGTTCTTC
TRBJ2-3,16,TRBV5-1,TRBD2,many,CASSQTSGGSLPTQYF,TGCGCCAGCAGCCAGACTAGCGGGGGGTCACTCCCTACGCAGTATTTT
TRBJ1-1,17,TRBV20-1,TRBD1,many,CSARRARGLLGNTEAFF,TGCAGTGCTAGGAGGGCCAGGGGGCTCTTGGGGAACACTGAAGCTTTCTTT
TRBJ2-3,17,TRBV24-1,TRBD2,many,CATSDPGLAGDPDTQYF,TGTGCCACCAGTGATCCTGGACTAGCGGGGGACCCAGATACGCAGTATTTT
TRBJ2-1,15,TRBV15,NA,many,CATSSSRGGGDEQFF,TGTGCCACCAGCAGCTCGAGGGGGGGCGGCGATGAGCAGTTCTTC
TRBJ2-1,16,TRBV6-4,TRBD2,many,CASSDSTSGGGDEQFF,TGTGCCAGCAGTGACTCTACTAGCGGGGGGGGCGATGAGCAGTTCTTC
TRBJ1-1,13,TRBV6-2/TRBV6-3,NA,NA,CASSDRPNTEAFF,TGTGCCAGCAGTGACAGGCCTAACACTGAAGCTTTCTTT
TRBJ2-5,11,TRBV20-1,NA,NA,CSATSGETQYF,TGCAGTGCGACCAGCGGGGAGACCCAGTACTTC
TRBJ2-3,18,TRBV4-1,TRBD2,many,CASSRTGLAISGTDTQYF,TGCGCCAGCAGCCGGACGGGACTAGCGATCTCGGGCACAGATACGCAGTATTTT
TRBJ2-7,15,TRBV11-2,TRBD2,many,CASSPYPAGGYEQYF,TGTGCCAGCAGCCCCTACCCAGCGGGGGGGTACGAGCAGTACTTC
TRBJ2-7,13,TRBV11-2,TRBD1,many,CASSPGTGGEQYF,TGTGCCAGCAGCCCAGGGACAGGTGGCGAGCAGTACTTC
TRBJ1-6,17,TRBV20-1,TRBD1,many,CSARDQGWGQENSPLHF,TGCAGTGCTAGAGATCAGGGTTGGGGACAGGAGAATTCACCCCTCCACTTT
TRBJ2-5,15,TRBV7-8,NA,NA,CASSLRSGGGETQYF,TGTGCCAGCAGCTTACGGAGTGGAGGAGGGGAGACCCAGTACTTC
TRBJ2-6,14,TRBV4-1,NA,many,CASSSRTGSDVLTF,TGCGCCAGCAGTTCTCGGACGGGGTCGGACGTCCTGACTTTC
TRBJ2-2,12,TRBV12-3/TRBV12-4,NA,NA,CASGGTTGELFF,TGTGCCAGCGGGGGGACTACCGGGGAGCTGTTTTTT
TRBJ2-6,16,TRBV12-3/TRBV12-4,NA,many,CASTLGRLSGANVLTF,TGTGCCAGCACCCTTGGCCGGCTCTCTGGGGCCAACGTCCTGACTTTC
TRBJ2-1,13,TRBV5-1,TRBD1,few,CASRTGSYNEQFF,TGCGCCAGCCGGACAGGCTCCTACAATGAGCAGTTCTTC
TRBJ1-2,16,TRBV28,TRBD1,many,CASSLSPGQGGYGYTF,TGTGCCAGCAGTTTATCGCCGGGACAGGGGGGCTATGGCTACACCTTC
TRBJ2-7,15,TRBV27,TRBD1,many,CASSSPTGVSYEQYF,TGTGCCAGCAGTTCGCCGACAGGGGTATCCTACGAGCAGTACTTC
TRBJ1-5,16,TRBV20-1,NA,few,CSARPLGGQTHQPQHF,TGCAGTGCCCGCCCCCTGGGGGGGCAAACTCATCAGCCCCAGCATTTT
TRBJ2-3,20,TRBV4-2,TRBD2,few,CASSQERARTSGGFRYTQYF,TGTGCCAGCAGCCAAGAAAGGGCCCGGACTAGCGGGGGATTTCGGTATACGCAGTATTTT
TRBJ2-5,15,TRBV7-9,TRBD2,NA,CASSLPRGGQETQYF,TGTGCCAGCAGCTTACCCCGGGGGGGCCAAGAGACCCAGTACTTC
TRBJ2-5,13,TRBV20-1,NA,NA,CSARPSMGETQYF,TGCAGTGCTAGGCCCTCCATGGGGGAGACCCAGTACTTC
TRBJ2-3,15,TRBV6-5,TRBD1,few,CASSSTGTDTDTQYF,TGTGCCAGCAGTTCCACCGGGACAGACACAGATACGCAGTATTTT
TRBJ1-2,15,TRBV7-2,TRBD1,NA,CASSLAPGQGDGYTF,TGTGCCAGCAGCTTAGCGCCGGGACAGGGGGATGGCTACACCTTC
TRBJ2-7,14,TRBV20-1,TRBD1,many,CSAGTGLDRGGQYF,TGCAGTGCTGGAACCGGGCTAGACAGGGGTGGACAGTACTTC
TRBJ2-7,18,TRBV27,NA,few,CASSLAPFFGGPSDEQYF,TGTGCCAGCAGTTTGGCCCCCTTCTTCGGGGGGCCATCGGACGAGCAGTACTTC
TRBJ2-3,16,TRBV11-2,TRBD2,NA,CASSLYGTSGYDTQYF,TGTGCCAGCAGCTTATATGGGACTAGCGGATACGATACGCAGTATTTT
TRBJ1-1,15,TRBV4-3,NA,few,CASSQDPKGDTEAFF,TGCGCCAGCAGCCAAGATCCGAAGGGGGACACTGAAGCTTTCTTT
TRBJ2-5,12,TRBV20-1,NA,NA,CSARTIGETQYF,TGCAGTGCTAGAACAATTGGGGAGACCCAGTACTTC
TRBJ1-1,18,TRBV18,TRBD1,once,CASSKTRTGGDLGTEAFF,TGTGCCAGCTCAAAAACCAGGACAGGGGGCGATTTAGGCACTGAAGCTTTCTTT
TRBJ2-1,15,TRBV6-1,NA,NA,CASRTQGTSYNEQFF,TGTGCCAGCAGGACACAGGGGACTAGTTACAATGAGCAGTTCTTC
TRBJ1-6,13,TRBV3-1,NA,many,CASSQNPAAPLHF,TGTGCCAGCAGCCAAAACCCGGCGGCACCCCTCCACTTT
TRBJ2-3,14,TRBV7-2,NA,few,CASSLGGPTDTQYF,TGTGCCAGCAGCTTAGGGGGCCCCACAGATACGCAGTATTTT
TRBJ2-5,15,TRBV5-1,TRBD2,NA,CASSLSGGAQETQYF,TGCGCCAGCAGTTTGAGCGGGGGGGCGCAAGAGACCCAGTACTTC
TRBJ1-4,15,TRBV5-1,NA,NA,CASSLSGKTNEKLFF,TGCGCCAGCAGCCTCTCAGGGAAGACTAATGAAAAACTGTTTTTT
TRBJ2-1,15,TRBV7-9,TRBD2,few,CASSLSNSGVNEQFF,TGTGCCAGCAGCTTATCGAATAGCGGGGTAAATGAGCAGTTCTTC
TRBJ1-1,13,TRBV7-2,NA,many,CASSSTGGAEAFF,TGTGCCAGCAGCTCAACAGGAGGGGCTGAAGCTTTCTTT
TRBJ1-1,13,TRBV5-4,NA,few,CASSLLLGTEAFF,TGTGCCAGCAGCTTACTTCTCGGGACTGAAGCTTTCTTT
TRBJ1-1,14,TRBV28,NA,NA,CASSFRTFNTEAFF,TGTGCCAGCAGTTTTCGGACGTTTAACACTGAAGCTTTCTTT
TRBJ2-2,15,TRBV7-9,TRBD2,few,CASSTAGGDTGELFF,TGTGCCAGCAGCACAGCTGGGGGGGACACCGGGGAGCTGTTTTTT
TRBJ2-7,15,TRBV7-9,NA,NA,CASSTGQPGAYEQYF,TGTGCCAGCAGCACAGGACAGCCGGGGGCCTACGAGCAGTACTTC
TRBJ2-2,14,TRBV25-1,NA,few,CASRGQRNTGELFF,TGTGCCAGCCGTGGCCAGCGAAACACCGGGGAGCTGTTTTTT
TRBJ2-1,14,TRBV7-3,TRBD2,NA,CASSWGGAPNEQFF,TGTGCCAGCAGCTGGGGAGGGGCCCCCAATGAGCAGTTCTTC
TRBJ1-3,13,TRBV12-3/TRBV12-4,NA,NA,CASSLTGGNTIYF,TGTGCCAGCAGCTTAACGGGTGGAAACACCATATATTTT
TRBJ2-2,18,TRBV6-5,TRBD2,many,CASSYEGLAGVNTGELFF,TGTGCCAGCAGTTACGAGGGACTAGCGGGGGTGAACACCGGGGAGCTGTTTTTT